This T cell receptor (beta chain) comes out of a study of blood T cell repertoires in COVID-19. On the study more broadly: The United States, Italy and Spain supplied acute and convalescent COVID-19 samples.

Germline V gives CDR1 SGHKS, CDR2 YYEKEE (reference sequence). CDR3 length: 17 residues. Trimming took 4 bases from V and 7 from J; bases not matched to a gene: 17. Original processing methods: Estimation of nucleated cell counts relied on the amplification of reference gene primers. Here immunoSEQ multiplex PCR was the method, and the copy in TCRdb shows in-frame clones only, minus some. V and J calls and clone size are given by that table; D and trimming were obtained from the DNA. The sample has over 400,000 clones, roughly nine tenths seen once. This clone was recorded only once. This TCR was sampled from a woman aged 45 to 65 with COVID-19, enrolled during active disease. Sequenced sample: peripheral blood. The rearrangement links TRBV5-5 to TRBJ1-2, with 9 bases identical to TRBD1. CDR3 nucleotide sequence: TGTGCCAGCAGCACACTATCCGACGGGACAGGGTGGGGTGGCTACACCTTC. This sequence encodes CASSTLSDGTGWGGYTF.